This T cell receptor beta chain derives from a study of early T cells in non-severe SARS-CoV-2 infection. Study as a whole: Bulk RNA isolated from unsorted whole blood underwent sequencing; chains were not paired.

Study results and caveats: Matching against VDJdb likely underestimated virus-specific expansions, favoring anti-spike CD8.

Unique molecular identifiers (one per individual cDNA molecule) were attached. TCRdb redid the calling of the 5' RACE reads with MiXCR, one entry per CDR3 protein. The sample lists about 36,000 distinct CDR3 sequences, 3% to 4% seen once, with approximately 11% in the top ten. This CDR3 has 18 residues. The germline gives CDR1 KGHSH, CDR2 LQKENI. With 1 base clipped from V and 1 base from J, the junction kept 12 bases outside the gene matches. This clonotype was observed at least ten times. Its matching antigen is unknown. This TCR derives from an adult who was a healthcare worker with PCR-confirmed SARS-CoV-2 infection or an uninfected control (not recorded which). The sample consisted of whole blood. The genes are TRBV18 and TRBJ1-1, with 7 bases that match TRBD1. The CDR3 sequence: CASSPRSLFGTENTEAFF. The CDR3, as DNA: TGTGCCAGCTCACCACGGTCCCTCTTCGGGACAGAGAACACTGAAGCTTTCTTT.